This T cell receptor beta chain was recorded in a study of blood T cell repertoires in COVID-19. About the study: Acute-phase and convalescent COVID-19 samples originated in the United States, Italy and Spain.

Sequencing was performed with immunoSEQ multiplex PCR; in TCRdb, only in-frame clones are kept and a portion is missing. The data contain 200,000 to 250,000 clones, approximately 85% of them singletons. The sequenced material came from peripheral blood. The sequence came from a man aged 50 or older with acute or convalescent COVID-19.

This CDR3 is CASRLPGLNYNEQFF. The CDR3 nucleotides are TGTGCCAGCAGACTTCCGGGACTAAATTACAATGAGCAGTTCTTC. The J gene is TRBJ2-1, the V gene TRBV11-2; 7 bases map to TRBD2. Germline loops: CDR1 SGHAT, CDR2 FQNNGV. This CDR3 is built from 15 residues. Trimming took 6 bases from V and 4 from J; bases not matched to a gene: 9.